Listed here are 30 T cell receptor beta chains from one sample, sequenced in a study of cytotoxic CD8 clonotypes in ibrutinib-treated CLL. Assay: immunoSEQ multiplex PCR; the TCRdb copy retains only in-frame clones and omits some. Of about 160,000 clones in the sample, around 80% were seen once. Sequencing used PBMCs, obtained after 24 months of ibrutinib treatment. These TCRs come from a human donor with chronic lymphocytic leukemia.

V gene TRBV5-1 combines with J gene TRBJ2-7; D perhaps matches TRBD2 (6 bases). CDR3 length: 15 residues. Trimming took off 2 bases at V and 4 bases at J, with 16 bases between the two ends. The V gene's germline CDR1 is SGHRS and CDR2 YFSETQ. CDR3 in DNA: TGCGCCAGCAGCTTTCTAGCGACAGAATTATACGAGCAGTACTTC. Its protein is CASSFLATELYEQYF.

V is TRBV5-6 and J is TRBJ1-2, with 11 bases that match TRBD1. The CDR3 is 14 residues long. V lost 5 bases, J lost 7 bases, and 7 bases stayed unmatched. CDR1 SGHDT and CDR2 YYEEEE come from the germline V gene. The CDR3 sequence: CASREDRGPSGYTF. The CDR3 DNA sequence: TGTGCCAGCAGGGAGGACAGGGGGCCAAGTGGCTACACCTTC.

The chain recombines TRBV15 with TRBJ2-1, with D tentatively TRBD1 (5 bases). This CDR3 is built from 15 residues. V was pared by 5 bases and J by 6 bases, with 17 bases between. The V gene's germline CDR1 is LNHNV and CDR2 YYDKDF (reference sequence). The CDR3 sequence is CATSVAGQGLNEQFF. The CDR3 DNA follows: TGTGCCACCAGCGTAGCAGGGCAAGGCCTCAATGAGCAGTTCTTC.

The J gene is TRBJ2-2, the V gene TRBV4-3; 7 nucleotides line up with TRBD1. The CDR3 is 14 residues long. V lost 4 bases and J lost 8; bases outside the gene matches: 7. The V gene's germline CDR1 is LGHNA and CDR2 YSLEER. The CDR3 coding sequence is TGCGCCAGCAGCCCAGACAGGGTTACGGGGGAGCTGTTTTTT. It specifies CASSPDRVTGELFF.

This rearrangement joins TRBV9 to TRBJ1-2; perhaps TRBD1 as D (6 bases). The CDR3 contains 14 residues. Germline V gives CDR1 SGDLS, CDR2 YYNGEE. Trimming shortened V by 0 bases and J by 2 bases, and 8 bases separated the two germline ends. CDR3 coding DNA: TGTGCCAGCAGCGTAGGACAGGACAACTATGGCTACACCTTC. Its protein is CASSVGQDNYGYTF.

This rearrangement joins TRBV5-1 to TRBJ2-7, with 11 bases lining up with TRBD1. The trim removed 3 bases at V and 4 bases at J, leaving 6 bases unmatched. The germline CDR1 and CDR2 sequences are SGHRS and YFSETQ. CDR3 length equals 15 residues. CDR3 DNA sequence: TGCGCCAGCAGCTCCGGGACAGGGGGGCTTTACGAGCAGTACTTC. Translating it yields CASSSGTGGLYEQYF. Using reference TRBV5-1 and TRBJ2-7 for the parts outside the CDR3, the full variable domain is KAGVTQTPRYLIKTRGQQVTLSCSPISGHRSVSWYQQTPGQGLQFLFEYFSETQRNKGNFPGRFSGRQFSNSRSEMNVSTLELGDSALYLCASSSGTGGLYEQYFGPGTRLTVT.

V is TRBV6-4 and J is TRBJ2-5, with D possibly TRBD2 on 6 matching bases. The germline V gene has CDR1 MRHNA and CDR2 SNTAGT. This CDR3 is 15 amino acids long. V lost 8 bases, J lost 5 bases, and 21 bases lay in between. CDR3 loop: CASRSRPGGTETQYF. In DNA, the CDR3 is TGTGCCAGCCGATCTCGCCCTGGGGGGACGGAGACCCAGTACTTC.

The chain has TRBV5-1 and TRBJ1-2; 8 bases agree with TRBD1. V lost 2 bases and J lost 3; bases outside the gene matches: 6. CDR3 length: 15 amino acids. Germline V gene lookup returns CDR1 SGHRS and CDR2 YFSETQ. For the CDR3, the DNA is TGCGCCAGCAGCTTCACAGGGGGTAGCGACTATGGCTACACCTTC. It translates to CASSFTGGSDYGYTF.

V and J are TRBV9 and TRBJ1-3; D ambiguous. The CDR3 has 13 residues. Trimming removed 3 bases from V and 4 bases from J, with 8 bases in between. The V gene's germline CDR1 is SGDLS and CDR2 YYNGEE. The CDR3 DNA is TGTGCCAGCAGCGCCAGTCCCGGAAACACCATATATTTT. Its translation: CASSASPGNTIYF. Full variable domain (missing parts from reference TRBV9 and TRBJ1-3): DSGVTQTPKHLITATGQRVTLRCSPRSGDLSVYWYQQSLDQGLQFLIQYYNGEERAKGNILERFSAQQFPDLHSELNLSSLELGDSALYFCASSASPGNTIYFGEGSWLTVV.

Only a few counts were recorded for this clone. The J gene is TRBJ1-1, the V gene TRBV30; D gene uncertain. This CDR3 region has 8 residues. Trimming took off 4 bases at V and 8 bases at J, with 2 bases between the two ends. Germline lookup yields CDR1 GTSNPN and CDR2 SVGIG (reference sequence). The CDR3 DNA reads TGTGCCTGGACCGAAGCTTTCTTT. This codes for CAWTEAFF.

The chain has TRBV5-1 and TRBJ2-3, with D possibly being TRBD2 (5 bases). Germline CDR1 is SGHRS and CDR2 is YFSETQ. This CDR3 region has 15 residues. V lost 2 bases to trimming and J lost 2 bases, with 12 bases between them. CDR3 nucleotide sequence: TGCGCCAGCAGCTTTACATTGGGAGTCACAGATACGCAGTATTTT. Translating it yields CASSFTLGVTDTQYF.

The V and J genes are TRBV7-9 and TRBJ2-7, with unresolved D. This CDR3 region has 15 residues. V was trimmed by 5 bases and J by 0 bases, leaving 14 bases between them. Germline values: CDR1 SEHNR, CDR2 FQNEAQ (reference sequence). The CDR3 reads CASSRLGLPSYEQYF. CDR3 in DNA: TGTGCCAGCAGCCGCCTGGGTCTTCCCTCCTACGAGCAGTACTTC.

This clone was picked up a small number of times. The J gene is TRBJ1-5, the V gene TRBV7-2; tentative D call: TRBD1 (6 bases). Germline V gives CDR1 SGHTA, CDR2 FQGNSA. CDR3 length: 19 amino acids. Trimming left V 5 bases short and J 1 base short, with 24 bases between. The CDR3 DNA reads TGTGCCAGCAGCCCCTATGCAAGTTGGGGGGCGGGGAGCAATCAGCCCCAGCATTTT. Protein: CASSPYASWGAGSNQPQHF.

The CDR3 nucleotides read TGTGCTAGTGCAGCGGTCTCCTACAATGAGCAGTTCTTC. It encodes CASAAVSYNEQFF. The chain has TRBV12-5 and TRBJ2-1; tentatively, D is TRBD2 (5 bases). Germline CDR1 reads LGHNT; CDR2 reads FRNRAP. This CDR3 is 13 amino acids long. Trimming removed 7 bases from V and 0 bases from J, with 7 bases in between.

A word on this clone: At one end, the junction sequence differs from germline, possibly due to a read error. The chain combines TRBV7-7 with TRBJ2-2, with D possibly TRBD1 on 6 matching bases. This CDR3 has 12 amino acids. Germline V lookup: CDR1 SSHAT, CDR2 FNYEAQ (reference sequence). CDR3 bases: TGTGCTAGCAGCCCAGGGGCCGGGGAGCTGTTTTTT. Amino acid sequence: CASSPGAGELFF. Full variable domain (rest looked up from reference TRBV7-7 and TRBJ2-2): GAGVSQSPRYKVTKRGQDVTLRCDPISSHATLYWYQQALGQGPEFLTYFNYEAQPDKSGLPSDRFSAERPEGSISTLTIQRTEQRDSAMYRCASSPGAGELFFGEGSRLTVL.

The chain is built from TRBV18 and TRBJ2-7; D gene uncertain. Trimming pared 5 bases from V and 0 bases from J, leaving 5 bases between. The CDR3 is 12 amino acids. Germline V gene lookup returns CDR1 KGHSH and CDR2 LQKENI. Here the CDR3 DNA reads TGTGCCAGCTCATCTAACTCCTACGAGCAGTACTTC. It is translated as CASSSNSYEQYF.

CDR3 in amino acids: CSTGTGWASEQYF. CDR3 nucleotides: TGCAGCACCGGGACAGGGTGGGCCTCCGAGCAGTACTTC. The V gene is TRBV29-1, the J gene TRBJ2-7; 9 nucleotides match TRBD1. Germline V lookup: CDR1 SQVTM, CDR2 ANQGSEA. The CDR3 loop spans 13 amino acids. The ends lost 8 bases at V and 6 bases at J; junction bases unmatched: 11.

This chain joins TRBV14 and TRBJ2-3; 9 nucleotides agree with TRBD1. With 2 bases clipped from V and 3 bases from J, the junction kept 3 bases outside the gene matches. Germline CDR1 is SGHDN and CDR2 is FVKESK. The CDR3 contains 15 residues. The CDR3: CASSQQGQGTDTQYF. CDR3 DNA sequence: TGTGCCAGCAGCCAACAAGGACAGGGGACAGATACGCAGTATTTT.

This rearrangement joins TRBV29-1 to TRBJ2-2; D unresolved. The CDR3 spans 13 residues. The germline CDR1 and CDR2 sequences are SQVTM and ANQGSEA. V was cut by 6 bases and J by 0 bases, with 8 bases left in between. The chain's CDR3 is CSVLIANTGELFF. The CDR3 nucleotides read TGCAGCGTCCTGATTGCGAACACCGGGGAGCTGTTTTTT.

The chain employs TRBV6-1 and TRBJ2-5; a weak D match, TRBD2 (6 bases). This CDR3 has 14 amino acids. Trimming stripped 6 bases from V and 0 bases from J, with 11 bases between. Germline V gives CDR1 MNHNS, CDR2 SASEGT. CDR3 sequence (DNA): TGTGCCAGCAGGGCGGGGTCGTACCAAGAGACCCAGTACTTC. Its protein product is CASRAGSYQETQYF.

This clone was counted only a few times. The chain links TRBV6-6 to TRBJ1-2; weak D call: TRBD1 (5 bases). The germline V gene encodes CDR1 MNHNY and CDR2 SVGAGI (reference sequence). The germline V and J ends were trimmed by 6 bases and 1 base, with 12 bases remaining between them. CDR3 length: 14 residues. CDR3 sequence (DNA): TGTGCCAGCAGGAAGAGGGGCCTTAACTATGGCTACACCTTC. It encodes CASRKRGLNYGYTF.

The chain employs TRBV13 and TRBJ2-7; 7 nucleotides match TRBD2. Germline CDR1 reads PRHDT; CDR2 reads FYEKMQ (reference sequence). The CDR3 runs 15 residues. V gave up 5 bases and J gave up 4 bases; unmatched junction bases: 11. The CDR3, as DNA: TGTGCCAGCAGCCCGAGCGGGACTGGCAGTTACGAGCAGTACTTC. Its protein is CASSPSGTGSYEQYF.

The chain employs TRBV7-9 and TRBJ2-7; TRBD2 matches at 12 bases. The germline CDR1 and CDR2 sequences are SEHNR and FQNEAQ (reference sequence). The CDR3 consists of 15 residues. V shed 1 base, J shed 4 bases, and the junction held 2 bases outside the gene matches. CDR3 bases: TGTGCCAGCAGCTTAGTGACTAGCGGGAGATACGAGCAGTACTTC. Translating it yields CASSLVTSGRYEQYF.

The chain employs TRBV5-4 and TRBJ2-1; TRBD2 is a possible D gene (6 bases). Germline V gene lookup returns CDR1 SGHNT and CDR2 YYREEE (reference sequence). This CDR3 has 17 amino acids. V was shortened by 4 bases and J by 4 bases, with 21 bases between the two germline ends. CDR3 sequence: CASSPGDFPKKYNEQFF. CDR3 DNA: TGTGCCAGCAGCCCGGGGGACTTTCCAAAGAAATACAATGAGCAGTTCTTC.

J is TRBJ2-5 and V is TRBV11-3; perhaps TRBD1 as D (6 bases). Germline loops: CDR1 SGHNT, CDR2 YENEEA. The CDR3 runs to 13 residues. The V end lost 1 base, the J end lost 7 bases, and 10 bases lay between the germline ends. The CDR3 sequence is CASSLGPQGTQYF. The DNA of the CDR3 is TGTGCCAGCAGCTTAGGGCCACAGGGGACCCAGTACTTC.

The chain uses TRBV7-9 and TRBJ2-1; D unresolved. The V gene lost 2 bases and the J gene lost 2 bases, with 10 bases spanning the gap. The V gene's germline CDR1 is SEHNR and CDR2 FQNEAQ (reference sequence). The CDR3 consists of 15 residues. CDR3 nucleotides: TGTGCCAGCAGCTTAAATCAAAACGCCTACAATGAGCAGTTCTTC. It encodes CASSLNQNAYNEQFF.

The chain has TRBV7-9 and TRBJ1-4; TRBD1 might be the D (5 bases). This CDR3 has 14 amino acids. The V gene lost 4 bases and the J gene lost 0 bases, with 6 bases spanning the gap. Germline CDR1 and CDR2: SEHNR and FQNEAQ (reference sequence). In DNA, the CDR3 is TGTGCCAGCAGCTCGGGGGCAACTAATGAAAAACTGTTTTTT. Its protein is CASSSGATNEKLFF.

This clone was counted a single time. The chain combines TRBV6-6 with TRBJ1-2; D uncertain. The length of the CDR3 is 14 residues. V was pared by 2 bases and J by 0 bases, with 7 bases between. From germline, CDR1 is MNHNY and CDR2 SVGAGI (reference sequence). The CDR3 spells CASSYLSSNYGYTF. CDR3 sequence (DNA): TGTGCCAGCAGTTACCTATCCTCTAACTATGGCTACACCTTC.

The chain uses TRBV6-6 and TRBJ2-5; D ambiguous. V gave up 0 bases and J gave up 5 bases, with 4 bases separating them. Germline loops: CDR1 MNHNY, CDR2 SVGAGI (reference sequence). CDR3 length: 12 amino acids. CDR3 protein: CASSYSGETQYF. As DNA, the CDR3 is TGTGCCAGCAGTTACTCGGGGGAGACCCAGTACTTC.

This chain connects TRBV7-2 to TRBJ1-5; 8 nucleotides agree with TRBD1. The length of the CDR3 is 13 residues. With 5 bases clipped from V and 4 bases from J, the junction kept 1 base outside the gene matches. Germline V CDR1 and CDR2: SGHTA, FQGNSA. DNA of the CDR3: TGTGCCAGCAGCGGACAGGGAAATCAGCCCCAGCATTTT. This gives the protein CASSGQGNQPQHF.